This T cell receptor (beta chain) came from a study of blood T cell repertoires in COVID-19. Study overall: From the United States, Italy and Spain came samples of acute and convalescent COVID-19.

Under the authors' procedure: Amplification with reference gene primers provided the estimates of nucleated cell counts. The assay was immunoSEQ multiplex PCR, and TCRdb's table has in-frame clones only and misses some. V, J and clone size are taken as reported in that table, and D and trimming were inferred from the DNA itself. Of over 150,000 clones in the sample, about 84% are singletons; the top ten hold around 7%. This clone appeared a single time. V lost 5 bases to trimming and J lost 0 bases, with 11 bases between them. This CDR3 has 14 amino acids. Germline assignment: CDR1 SGHDT and CDR2 YYEEEE.

The specimen sequenced was peripheral blood. The rearrangement joins TRBV5-6 to TRBJ1-1; D is uncertain. The origin of this receptor is a human donor in a cohort sampled during active COVID-19. The CDR3 nucleotides are TGTGCCAGCAGGAGACTAGAGATGAACACTGAAGCTTTCTTT. Translation: CASRRLEMNTEAFF.